The 29 T cell receptor beta chains reported below all come from one sample, sequenced in a study of T cells after yellow fever vaccination. MiXCR, applied by TCRdb to the 5' RACE reads, yields one record per CDR3 protein. The sample includes about 150,000 distinct CDR3 sequences, more than 6.5% seen only once; the top ten take more than 0.6%. The material was CD4+ T cells sorted from PBMCs, obtained 10 days after the yellow fever booster vaccination. The receptors originated from a man aged 30 to 39 who received the YFV17D yellow fever vaccine.

Only a few counts were recorded for this clonotype. This CDR3 is CASSPGQGHNQPQHF. The CDR3 DNA reads as TGTGCCAGCAGCCCCGGACAGGGGCACAATCAGCCCCAGCATTTT. The chain is built from TRBV5-6 and TRBJ1-5; 9 nucleotides agree with TRBD1. Losses at the gene ends were 4 bases for V and 3 bases for J; bases not matched to a gene: 5. Germline lookup yields CDR1 SGHDT and CDR2 YYEEEE. The CDR3 length is 15 residues.

This clonotype was detected many times. The genes are TRBV3-1 and TRBJ1-1, with 7 positions matching TRBD1. The trim removed 3 bases at V and 0 bases at J, leaving 1 base unmatched. The CDR3 has 14 residues. Germline V gene lookup returns CDR1 LGHDT and CDR2 YNNKEL (reference sequence). CDR3 in DNA: TGTGCCAGCAGCCAGACAGGGATGAACACTGAAGCTTTCTTT. It encodes CASSQTGMNTEAFF.

The table lists this clonotype with many counts. This chain links TRBV19 with TRBJ2-1, with 7 bases that match TRBD2. This CDR3 is 16 amino acids long. V was clipped by 5 bases and J by 1 base; unmatched bases: 8. The germline V gene has CDR1 LNHDA and CDR2 SQIVND (reference sequence). CDR3 residues: CASSFPLAASYNEQFF. Here the CDR3 DNA reads TGTGCCAGTAGTTTCCCCCTAGCGGCTTCCTACAATGAGCAGTTCTTC.

This clonotype was found many times. The V and J genes are TRBV4-3 and TRBJ1-5, with D hard to call. Trimming cost V 1 base and J 4 bases, with 8 bases left between them. Germline V gene data show CDR1 as LGHNA and CDR2 as YSLEER. The CDR3 is 14 amino acids. The CDR3: CASSQVSSNQPQHF. CDR3 nucleotides: TGCGCCAGCAGCCAAGTGTCGAGTAATCAGCCCCAGCATTTT.

This clonotype was counted only a few times. The chain combines TRBV5-1 with TRBJ2-3, with 7 bases lining up with TRBD1. The CDR3 covers 16 residues. Trimming took 4 bases from V and 9 from J; bases not matched to a gene: 17. The V gene's germline CDR1 is SGHRS and CDR2 YFSETQ. CDR3 DNA: TGCGCCAGCAGCGGTGGACAGGTGCCCGGCTGGGACACGCAGTATTTT. Amino acid sequence: CASSGGQVPGWDTQYF.

This clonotype was seen many times. The chain recombines TRBV18 with TRBJ2-3; D is unclear. CDR3 length equals 16 residues. The germline V gene encodes CDR1 KGHSH and CDR2 LQKENI. Trimming took 4 bases from V and 2 from J, leaving 16 bases between them. CDR3 sequence: CASSLKEIGVTDTQYF. The CDR3 bases are TGTGCCAGCTCACTGAAGGAGATTGGGGTCACAGATACGCAGTATTTT. Supplemented by reference TRBV18 and TRBJ2-3, the full variable domain reads NAGVMQNPRHLVRRRGQEARLRCSPMKGHSHVYWYRQLPEEGLKFMVYLQKENIIDESGMPKERFSAEFPKEGPSILRIQQVVRGDSAAYFCASSLKEIGVTDTQYFGPGTRLTVL.

This clonotype was seen many times. The chain recombines TRBV12-3 or TRBV12-4 with TRBJ1-6; tentative D call: TRBD1 (5 bases). The CDR3 runs 15 residues. Trimming took 7 bases from V and 9 from J, leaving 19 bases between them. CDR3 nucleotides: TGTGCCAGCACCCTAGGGACGGGGCTCGGTTCACCCCTCCACTTT. Amino acids: CASTLGTGLGSPLHF.

This clonotype has ten or more counts. The chain employs TRBV5-1 and TRBJ2-3; no clear D gene. From germline, CDR1 is SGHRS and CDR2 YFSETQ. V was shortened by 0 bases and J by 4 bases, with 12 bases between the two germline ends. The length of the CDR3 is 15 residues. The CDR3 bases are TGCGCCAGCAGCTTGGCGTCTCAACGAGCAGATACGCAGTATTTT. This sequence encodes CASSLASQRADTQYF.

At least ten counts were recorded for this clonotype. This chain connects TRBV15 to TRBJ2-7, with no clear D. In germline, CDR1 is LNHNV, CDR2 YYDKDF (reference sequence). CDR3 length: 15 residues. Trimming left V 3 bases short and J 1 base short, with 13 bases between. As DNA, the CDR3 is TGTGCCACCAGCAGGTCGTTCGGACCTTCCTACGAGCAGTACTTC. Translation gives CATSRSFGPSYEQYF.

Many counts were recorded for this clonotype. The rearrangement links TRBV30 to TRBJ2-7, with TRBD2 matching over 8 bases. With V trimmed by 1 base and J by 2 bases, 10 bases remained unmatched. Germline CDR1 is GTSNPN and CDR2 is SVGIG (reference sequence). The CDR3 totals 16 residues. The CDR3 nucleotides are TGTGCCTGGAGTGATCTTTTTACTAGCGGACCCTACGAGCAGTACTTC. Residues: CAWSDLFTSGPYEQYF.

This clonotype has a handful of counts. The CDR3 is CSARAGTIAYEQYF. CDR3 sequence (DNA): TGCAGTGCTAGAGCCGGGACTATAGCCTACGAGCAGTACTTC. The J gene is TRBJ2-7, the V gene TRBV20-1, with TRBD2 matching over 7 bases. Germline lookup yields CDR1 DFQATT and CDR2 SNEGSKA (reference sequence). The V segment lost 1 base and the J segment 2 bases; nucleotides outside the gene matches: 5. The CDR3 contains 14 residues.

CDR3 DNA sequence: TGTGCCAGCAGCCAAGATGATATCGGGGAGCTGTTTTTT. Protein product: CASSQDDIGELFF. This chain joins TRBV4-2 and TRBJ2-2; D gene unclear. V was shortened by 0 bases and J by 7 bases, with 6 bases between the two germline ends. Per germline, CDR1 LGHNA and CDR2 YNFKEQ. The CDR3 is 13 amino acids.

This clonotype came up many times. This chain links TRBV27 with TRBJ2-2, with D unresolved. The V gene's germline CDR1 is MNHEY and CDR2 SMNVEV (reference sequence). The CDR3 runs to 15 residues. The V gene lost 4 bases and the J gene lost 2 bases, with 11 bases spanning the gap. CDR3 region: CASSSTLLNTGELFF. The CDR3 region has the DNA TGTGCCAGCAGTTCGACCCTATTAAACACCGGGGAGCTGTTTTTT.

This clonotype was seen only a few times. The chain joins TRBV5-4 to TRBJ2-7, with TRBD2 matching 10 bases. The CDR3 length is 17 residues. V trimming: 0 bases; J trimming: 2 bases; junction bases outside the gene matches: 8. CDR1 is SGHNT and CDR2 is YYREEE in the germline V gene (reference sequence). CDR3 in amino acids: CASSLGSTSGNAYEQYF. The CDR3 bases are TGTGCCAGCAGCTTGGGGTCTACTAGCGGGAACGCCTACGAGCAGTACTTC.

This clonotype was detected only a few times. The rearrangement joins TRBV12-3 or TRBV12-4 to TRBJ2-7, with 7 bases that match TRBD2. CDR3 size: 12 residues. The V and J ends lost 5 bases and 5 bases, in that order; junction bases with no gene match: 3. As DNA, the CDR3 is TGTGCCAGCAGTCGACTAGCCCACGAGCAGTACTTC. Amino acid sequence: CASSRLAHEQYF.

The rearrangement uses TRBV20-1 and TRBJ1-4, with D hard to call. This CDR3 spans 11 amino acids. The germline gives CDR1 DFQATT, CDR2 SNEGSKA (reference sequence). V was pared by 6 bases and J by 8 bases, with 10 bases between. CDR3 nucleotides: TGCAGTGCCTTCACTTCAGAAAAACTGTTTTTT. Translating gives CSAFTSEKLFF.

This clonotype was picked up many times. This chain connects TRBV14 to TRBJ2-2; D may correspond to TRBD1 or TRBD2 (5 bases each). With 0 bases removed from V and 5 bases from J, the gap between germline ends came to 7 bases. Per the germline V gene, CDR1 is SGHDN and CDR2 is FVKESK. The CDR3 sequence is 14 residues long. CDR3: CASSQEWGTGELFF. The DNA for the CDR3 is TGTGCCAGCAGCCAAGAATGGGGGACCGGGGAGCTGTTTTTT.

This clonotype came up many times. The V call is TRBV20-1, the J call TRBJ2-1, with a weak D call TRBD2 (6 bases). V was trimmed by 1 base and J by 5 bases, leaving 12 bases between them. CDR1 is DFQATT and CDR2 is SNEGSKA in the germline V gene (reference sequence). CDR3 length: 14 amino acids. CDR3 coding DNA: TGCAGTGCTAGAGGCGGGACGGGGGACAATGAGCAGTTCTTC. This encodes CSARGGTGDNEQFF.

This clonotype was recorded many times. The chain combines TRBV20-1 with TRBJ2-3; TRBD1 matches at 8 bases. Germline-derived CDR1 and CDR2 are DFQATT and SNEGSKA (reference sequence). The CDR3 has 14 amino acids. Losses at the gene ends were 4 bases for V and 1 base for J; bases not matched to a gene: 4. DNA of the CDR3: TGCAGTGCTAAACAGGGGGGTGGCACAGATACGCAGTATTTT. Its protein is CSAKQGGGTDTQYF.

This clonotype was seen repeatedly, ten times or more. The chain carries TRBV12-3 or TRBV12-4 and TRBJ1-5; 12 bases align to TRBD1. V lost 6 bases and J lost 4; bases outside the gene matches: 4. The CDR3 has 15 residues. In DNA form, the CDR3 reads TGTGCCAGCAGGGGACAGGGGGCCATAAATCAGCCCCAGCATTTT. This gives the protein CASRGQGAINQPQHF.

This clonotype was counted between two and nine times. The rearrangement uses TRBV5-1 and TRBJ1-2; D is unclear. The germline V and J ends were trimmed by 0 bases and 1 base, with 7 bases remaining between them. The CDR3 is made up of 14 amino acids. Per germline, CDR1 SGHRS and CDR2 YFSETQ. CDR3 DNA sequence: TGCGCCAGCAGCTTGGAATCGGTTAACTATGGCTACACCTTC. Translated, it gives CASSLESVNYGYTF.

Ten or more counts support this clonotype. The gene calls are TRBV7-2 and TRBJ2-7; D is tentatively TRBD1 or TRBD2 (6 bases each). Germline V gene data show CDR1 as SGHTA and CDR2 as FQGNSA. CDR3 length equals 14 residues. V was clipped by 5 bases and J by 2 bases, with 13 bases between them. The CDR3 sequence: CASSRDGGPYEQYF. The CDR3 DNA reads TGTGCCAGCAGCCGAGACGGGGGCCCCTACGAGCAGTACTTC.

This chain links TRBV18 with TRBJ2-7; possibly TRBD2 for D (6 bases). The CDR3 runs to 16 residues. The V end lost 1 base, the J end lost 1 base, and 14 bases lay between the germline ends. Germline CDR1 is KGHSH and CDR2 is LQKENI. The CDR3 is CASSPQGGESSYEQYF. DNA for the CDR3: TGTGCCAGCTCACCACAAGGAGGGGAGTCGTCCTACGAGCAGTACTTC.

This clonotype appeared many times. V is TRBV6-2 or TRBV6-3 and J is TRBJ1-1; D is uncertain. The germline gives CDR1 MNHEY, CDR2 SVGEGT. V shed 2 bases and J shed 8 bases, with 21 bases lying between them. CDR3 size: 16 residues. The CDR3 here is CASSYGIGSALAEAFF. The DNA for the CDR3 is TGTGCCAGCAGTTACGGAATAGGTTCCGCGTTGGCGGAAGCTTTCTTT.

This chain joins TRBV6-5 and TRBJ2-7, with 7 bases fitting TRBD1. CDR3 size: 15 residues. Germline CDR1 and CDR2: MNHEY and SVGAGI. J lost 5 bases, V lost 0 bases, and 7 bases had no gene match. The CDR3 coding sequence is TGTGCCAGCAGTTACTCGTCAGGGACAGCTAACGAGCAGTACTTC. Protein: CASSYSSGTANEQYF.

The gene calls are TRBV7-2 and TRBJ2-1; D is uncertain. CDR1 and CDR2 (germline): SGHTA, FQGNSA. Trimming cost V 7 bases and J 4 bases, with 5 bases left between them. The CDR3 consists of 11 residues. In nucleotides, the CDR3 is TGTGCCAGCAATCGGTACAATGAGCAGTTCTTC. Residues: CASNRYNEQFF.

This clonotype was counted at least ten times. J is TRBJ2-7 and V is TRBV28; 8 positions match TRBD1. The V segment lost 0 bases and the J segment 2 bases; nucleotides outside the gene matches: 0. The CDR3 sequence is 14 residues long. CDR1 is MDHEN, CDR2 SYDVKM, per germline. The CDR3 DNA is TGTGCCAGCAGTTTATGGGACAGGGCCTACGAGCAGTACTTC. Translated, it gives CASSLWDRAYEQYF.

This clonotype has just a few counts. The CDR3 reads CASSINNSPLHF. CDR3 bases: TGTGCCAGCAGTATTAACAATTCACCCCTCCACTTT. The gene calls are TRBV9 and TRBJ1-6; D gene ambiguous. Germline V gene sequence: CDR1 SGDLS, CDR2 YYNGEE. The CDR3 loop spans 12 amino acids. Trimming pared 5 bases from V and 7 bases from J, leaving 7 bases between.

This clonotype has at least ten counts. Written as DNA, the CDR3 is TGTGCCACCAGTGATTTGAGGCCCTCGACAGGGGAACCCTACGAGCAGTACTTC. Its protein is CATSDLRPSTGEPYEQYF. The chain couples TRBV24-1 to TRBJ2-7; TRBD1 aligns across 8 bases. The germline V gene encodes CDR1 KGHDR and CDR2 SFDVKD. The CDR3 has 18 residues. The V segment lost 0 bases and the J segment 2 bases; nucleotides outside the gene matches: 11.